The 24 T cell receptor beta chains listed next were all sequenced from one sample in a study of shared T cell receptors in the human thymus. Sequencing used immunoSEQ multiplex PCR; TCRdb keeps in-frame clones, though not all of them. Of hundreds of thousands of clones in the sample, 88% were seen once. These sequences were also reported in another study, on human thymus T cells.

The specimen was thymocytes. The source of these receptors is a boy under three years old with a congenital heart defect.

The chain combines TRBV6-7 with TRBJ2-7; possible D gene TRBD1, 5 bases. TRBV6-7 is labeled an ORF, and its function is uncertain. The CDR3 has 13 amino acids. V was clipped by 5 bases and J by 3 bases, with 11 bases between them. CDR3 nucleotide sequence: TGTGCCAGCAGTCTAGGACACGTCTACGAGCAGTACTTC. This sequence encodes CASSLGHVYEQYF.

This clone was observed a handful of times. The CDR3 region is CASSYPYEQYF. As DNA, the CDR3 is TGTGCCAGCAGTTACCCTTACGAGCAGTACTTC. The chain links TRBV6-6 to TRBJ2-7; D is ambiguous. V was cut by 2 bases and J by 4 bases, with 3 bases left in between. Per germline, CDR1 MNHNY and CDR2 SVGAGI (reference sequence). The CDR3 runs 11 residues.

Only one count was recorded for this clone. No DNA is shown, since the ends of the CDR3 on it are uncertain; the CDR3 is the one TCRdb lists. The chain employs TRBV12-5 and TRBJ1-5. Germline CDR1 LGHNT, CDR2 FRNRAP. The CDR3 region is 19 residues in length, termini included. The CDR3 spells CASGLEREASIRRNQPQHF.

This clone was observed a few times. V is TRBV19 and J is TRBJ1-3; no firm D call. Germline loops: CDR1 LNHDA, CDR2 SQIVND (reference sequence). The germline V and J ends were trimmed by 6 bases and 11 bases, with 11 bases remaining between them. This CDR3 is 11 amino acids long. In nucleotides, the CDR3 is TGTGCCAGTAGCCTACACGGGTCCATATATTTT. Its translation: CASSLHGSIYF.

This clone has just one count. This chain joins TRBV10-3 and TRBJ1-1; 9 bases are a match to TRBD1. CDR3 length equals 14 residues. Germline CDR1 and CDR2: ENHRY and SYGVKD. V trimming: 6 bases; J trimming: 2 bases; junction bases outside the gene matches: 4. The CDR3 DNA sequence: TGTGCCATCAGGCGGGACAGGGAAAACACTGAAGCTTTCTTT. It codes for CAIRRDRENTEAFF.

The J gene is TRBJ2-3, the V gene TRBV7-2, with 9 bases aligning to TRBD2. The junction had 3 bases not matched to a gene; V was cut back by 3 bases and J by 5 bases. The CDR3 runs to 14 residues. Per the germline V gene, CDR1 is SGHTA and CDR2 is FQGNSA. For the CDR3, the DNA is TGTGCCAGCAGCTTTAGCGGGAGAAGAGATACGCAGTATTTT. Its protein product is CASSFSGRRDTQYF.

This chain connects TRBV19 to TRBJ2-1; 12 nucleotides match TRBD1. J lost 8 bases, V lost 1 base, and 6 bases had no gene match. The V gene's germline CDR1 is LNHDA and CDR2 SQIVND (reference sequence). The CDR3 extends over 16 amino acids. CDR3 sequence (DNA): TGTGCCAGTAGTATAGCTCCGGGACAGGGGGCTTATGAGCAGTTCTTC. Residues: CASSIAPGQGAYEQFF. Variable domain in full (rest from reference TRBV19 and TRBJ2-1): DGGITQSPKYLFRKEGQNVTLSCEQNLNHDAMYWYRQDPGQGLRLIYYSQIVNDFQKGDIAEGYSVSREKKESFPLTVTSAQKNPTAFYLCASSIAPGQGAYEQFFGPGTRLTVL.

This clone was observed a few times. The chain links TRBV27 to TRBJ2-7, with 7 nucleotides matching TRBD1. V shed 6 bases and J 2 bases; nucleotides not matched to a gene: 19. CDR3 size: 18 residues. Germline V gene data show CDR1 as MNHEY and CDR2 as SMNVEV (reference sequence). In DNA, the CDR3 is TGTGCCAGCAGCTCCTCGCGGCCCCCAACAGGGGCGGCCTACGAGCAGTACTTC. Translated: CASSSSRPPTGAAYEQYF.

The J gene is TRBJ2-1, the V gene TRBV30, with D tentatively TRBD2 (6 bases). Per germline, CDR1 GTSNPN and CDR2 SVGIG (reference sequence). V was trimmed by 4 bases and J by 7 bases, leaving 17 bases between them. The CDR3 spans 14 residues. The CDR3 region is CAWTGPGERNEQFF. In DNA, the CDR3 is TGTGCCTGGACGGGTCCGGGAGAAAGAAATGAGCAGTTCTTC.

The J gene is TRBJ2-7, the V gene TRBV5-4, with a possible D match to TRBD2 (5 bases). Germline V gene sequence: CDR1 SGHNT, CDR2 YYREEE (reference sequence). This CDR3 has 14 residues. The V and J ends lost 4 bases and 5 bases respectively, with 16 bases between them. CDR3 region: CASSRTGRRHEQYF. The CDR3 nucleotides are TGTGCCAGCAGCCGAACGGGTCGGAGGCACGAGCAGTACTTC.

V usage is TRBV27 and J usage is TRBJ1-3, with no clear D. Germline CDR1 and CDR2: MNHEY and SMNVEV (reference sequence). The ends were cut back, 4 bases at V and 4 bases at J, with 8 bases in the middle. The CDR3 extends over 13 amino acids. The CDR3, as DNA: TGTGCCAGCAGTTCGATGACAGGAAACACCATATATTTT. Protein sequence: CASSSMTGNTIYF.

The chain combines TRBV7-2 with TRBJ2-5; D not resolved. The CDR3 spans 16 residues. Germline-derived CDR1 and CDR2 are SGHTA and FQGNSA. The V end lost 1 base, the J end lost 0 bases, and 12 bases lay between the germline ends. This chain's CDR3 is CASSLVPPLYQETQYF. CDR3 nucleotides: TGTGCCAGCAGCTTAGTTCCCCCCTTGTACCAAGAGACCCAGTACTTC.

This sequence joins TRBV9 and TRBJ2-1; TRBD2 matches 9 bases. Germline V gives CDR1 SGDLS, CDR2 YYNGEE. CDR3 length: 16 amino acids. V shed 0 bases and J 4 bases; nucleotides not matched to a gene: 5. This CDR3 is CASSVVASGVYNEQFF. CDR3 DNA sequence: TGTGCCAGCAGCGTAGTGGCTAGCGGGGTTTACAATGAGCAGTTCTTC.

This chain connects TRBV4-3 to TRBJ2-7, with TRBD2 as a possible D gene (6 bases). V gave up 4 bases and J gave up 3 bases, with 22 bases separating them. The CDR3 spans 17 residues. Germline V gene lookup returns CDR1 LGHNA and CDR2 YSLEER. The CDR3 DNA is TGCGCCAGCAGCCTTGGGTGGTTTGGTGGAGGGGTCTACGAGCAGTACTTC. This gives the protein CASSLGWFGGGVYEQYF.

V is TRBV27 and J is TRBJ1-5; D possibly corresponds to TRBD1 (5 bases). With 5 bases removed from V and 3 bases from J, the gap between germline ends came to 17 bases. Germline values: CDR1 MNHEY, CDR2 SMNVEV (reference sequence). The CDR3 is 16 residues long. The DNA of the CDR3 is TGTGCCAGCAGTCCAGGGCCCGGGAGATTCAATCAGCCCCAGCATTTT. It encodes CASSPGPGRFNQPQHF.

The V call is TRBV7-9, the J call TRBJ2-5; maybe TRBD1 (8 bases). The CDR3 totals 15 residues. The V and J ends lost 6 bases and 0 bases respectively, with 14 bases between them. Germline CDR1 reads SEHNR; CDR2 reads FQNEAQ (reference sequence). As DNA, the CDR3 is TGTGCCAGCAGTTCACAGGGGGGGAACCAAGAGACCCAGTACTTC. The encoded protein is CASSSQGGNQETQYF.

The rearrangement uses TRBV5-8 and TRBJ2-4, with TRBD1 as a possible D gene (6 bases). The V end was cut by 0 bases, the J end by 4 bases, with 11 bases between. Looked up from germline, CDR1 is SGHTS and CDR2 is YDEGEE. The CDR3 extends over 15 amino acids. As DNA, the CDR3 is TGTGCCAGCAGCTTGGGGGCCGACAGGAAAAACATTCAGTACTTC. This sequence encodes CASSLGADRKNIQYF.

The gene calls are TRBV7-3 and TRBJ2-3; 7 bases are a match to TRBD2. Germline assignment: CDR1 SGHTA and CDR2 FQGTGA. The CDR3 is 16 residues long. V shed 5 bases and J 0 bases; nucleotides not matched to a gene: 8. Here the CDR3 DNA reads TGTGCCAGCAGCCCCAGGCTAGCGGTTAGCACAGATACGCAGTATTTT. Translated, it gives CASSPRLAVSTDTQYF. Combining the CDR3 with reference TRBV7-3 and TRBJ2-3 gives the whole variable domain GAGVSQTPSNKVTEKGKYVELRCDPISGHTALYWYRQSLGQGPEFLIYFQGTGAADDSGLPNDRFFAVRPEGSVSTLKIQRTERGDSAVYLCASSPRLAVSTDTQYFGPGTRLTVL.

The genes are TRBV28 and TRBJ2-7, with unresolved D. Germline CDR1 MDHEN, CDR2 SYDVKM. The V end was cut by 2 bases, the J end by 5 bases, with 13 bases between. The CDR3 is 14 amino acids. CDR3 loop: CASSLPRLPHEQYF. Here the CDR3 DNA reads TGTGCCAGCAGTTTACCGAGGTTACCCCACGAGCAGTACTTC. Full variable domain (missing parts from reference TRBV28 and TRBJ2-7): DVKVTQSSRYLVKRTGEKVFLECVQDMDHENMFWYRQDPGLGLRLIYFSYDVKMKEKGDIPEGYSVSREKKERFSLILESASTNQTSMYLCASSLPRLPHEQYFGPGTRLTVT.

This CDR3 is CASSSDYGYTF. The CDR3 DNA follows: TGCGCCAGCAGCTCTGACTATGGCTACACCTTC. V gene TRBV5-1 combines with J gene TRBJ1-2; D uncertain. Germline V gene lookup returns CDR1 SGHRS and CDR2 YFSETQ. V was trimmed by 3 bases and J by 3 bases, leaving 3 bases between them. This CDR3 comprises 11 residues.

This chain uses TRBV7-9 with TRBJ2-7; unclear D gene. V was clipped by 0 bases and J by 4 bases, with 13 bases between them. This CDR3 is built from 15 residues. Germline CDR1 and CDR2: SEHNR and FQNEAQ (reference sequence). The CDR3 nucleotides read TGTGCCAGCAGCTTAGCGAAGAGGCGTCTGTACGAGCAGTACTTC. It specifies CASSLAKRRLYEQYF. Full variable domain (rest looked up from reference TRBV7-9 and TRBJ2-7): DTGVSQNPRHKITKRGQNVTFRCDPISEHNRLYWYRQTLGQGPEFLTYFQNEAQLEKSRLLSDRFSAERPKGSFSTLEIQRTEQGDSAMYLCASSLAKRRLYEQYFGPGTRLTVT.

This chain connects TRBV7-6 to TRBJ1-1; 10 bases agree with TRBD1. Losses at the gene ends were 0 bases for V and 4 bases for J; bases not matched to a gene: 5. The CDR3 covers 16 residues. Germline V gene sequence: CDR1 SGHVS, CDR2 FNYEAQ. The chain's CDR3 is CASSLAGQGTLTEAFF. CDR3 nucleotide sequence: TGTGCCAGCAGCTTAGCGGGACAGGGGACCCTCACTGAAGCTTTCTTT. Together with reference TRBV7-6 and TRBJ1-1, the CDR3 gives the full variable domain: GAGVSQSPRYKVTKRGQDVALRCDPISGHVSLYWYRQALGQGPEFLTYFNYEAQQDKSGLPNDRFSAERPEGSISTLTIQRTEQRDSAMYRCASSLAGQGTLTEAFFGQGTRLTVV.

The genes are TRBV4-3 and TRBJ2-2; 15 nucleotides match TRBD2. J gave up 3 bases and V 1 base, and 9 bases lay outside the gene matches. The CDR3 is 20 residues long. Germline CDR1 is LGHNA and CDR2 is YSLEER. The CDR3 loop reads CASSQASGLAGGPDTGELFF. The CDR3 DNA reads TGCGCCAGCAGCCAAGCATCCGGACTAGCGGGAGGGCCAGACACCGGGGAGCTGTTTTTT.

The chain carries TRBV18 and TRBJ2-7; the match to TRBD2 covers 12 bases. Germline values: CDR1 KGHSH, CDR2 LQKENI. This CDR3 is built from 19 residues. V was clipped by 3 bases and J by 2 bases; unmatched bases: 14. CDR3 nucleotide sequence: TGTGCCAGCTCACCCGTTTCTACTAGCGGGAGGAGTAGGACCTACGAGCAGTACTTC. Translation: CASSPVSTSGRSRTYEQYF.